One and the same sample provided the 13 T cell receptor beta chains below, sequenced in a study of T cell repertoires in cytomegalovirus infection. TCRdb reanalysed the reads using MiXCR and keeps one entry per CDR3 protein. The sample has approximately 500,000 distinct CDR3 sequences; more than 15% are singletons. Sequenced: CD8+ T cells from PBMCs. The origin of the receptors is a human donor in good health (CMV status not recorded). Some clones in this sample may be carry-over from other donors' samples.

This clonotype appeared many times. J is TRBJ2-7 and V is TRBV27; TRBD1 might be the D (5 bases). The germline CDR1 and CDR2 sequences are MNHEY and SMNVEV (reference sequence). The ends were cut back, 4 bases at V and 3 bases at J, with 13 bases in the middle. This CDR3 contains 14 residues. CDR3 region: CASSSGLGFYEQYF. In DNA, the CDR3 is TGTGCCAGCAGTTCAGGGCTCGGGTTCTACGAGCAGTACTTC.

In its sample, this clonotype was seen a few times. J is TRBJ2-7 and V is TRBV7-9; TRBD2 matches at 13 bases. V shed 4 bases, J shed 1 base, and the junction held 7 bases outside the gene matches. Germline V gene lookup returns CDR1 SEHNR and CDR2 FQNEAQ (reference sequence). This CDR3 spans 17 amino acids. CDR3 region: CASSSRLAGGPSYEQYF. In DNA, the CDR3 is TGTGCCAGCAGCTCAAGACTAGCGGGAGGCCCATCCTACGAGCAGTACTTC.

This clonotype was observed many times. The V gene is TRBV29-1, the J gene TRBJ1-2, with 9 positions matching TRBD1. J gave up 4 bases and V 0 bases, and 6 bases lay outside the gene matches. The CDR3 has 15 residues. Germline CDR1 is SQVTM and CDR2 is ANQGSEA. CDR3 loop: CSVEDLDRGSYGYTF. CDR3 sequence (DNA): TGCAGCGTTGAAGATCTGGACAGGGGTAGCTATGGCTACACCTTC.

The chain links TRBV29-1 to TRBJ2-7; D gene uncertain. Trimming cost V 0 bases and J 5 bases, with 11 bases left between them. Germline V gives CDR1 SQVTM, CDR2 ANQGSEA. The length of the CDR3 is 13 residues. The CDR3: CSVEDLGFNEQYF. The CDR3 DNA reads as TGCAGCGTTGAAGATTTGGGGTTCAACGAGCAGTACTTC.

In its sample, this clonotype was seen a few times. The DNA of the CDR3 is TGTGCCAGCAGTCCCCGAGGAGGAAAGAATGGCTACACCTTC. Translation gives CASSPRGGKNGYTF. The chain has TRBV27 and TRBJ1-2; D gene uncertain. V lost 5 bases and J lost 6, with 16 bases in between. This CDR3 is 14 amino acids long. Germline V gene data show CDR1 as MNHEY and CDR2 as SMNVEV (reference sequence).

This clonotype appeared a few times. This chain's CDR3 is CAPTGWQGTSIGNGYTF. The CDR3 nucleotides read TGTGCCCCCACGGGATGGCAGGGGACCTCCATAGGGAATGGCTACACCTTC. This rearrangement joins TRBV19 to TRBJ1-2; a possible D gene is TRBD1 (6 bases). The CDR3 runs 17 residues. Trimming left V 11 bases short and J 6 bases short, with 31 bases between. CDR1 and CDR2 (germline): LNHDA, SQIVND (reference sequence).

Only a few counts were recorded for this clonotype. This chain's CDR3 is CASLFAGGEETQYF. DNA for the CDR3: TGTGCCAGCCTTTTCGCGGGGGGCGAAGAGACCCAGTACTTC. The chain recombines TRBV28 with TRBJ2-5; TRBD2 aligns across 8 bases. The CDR3 runs 14 residues. V lost 8 bases and J lost 3; bases outside the gene matches: 8. CDR1 is MDHEN and CDR2 is SYDVKM in the germline V gene.

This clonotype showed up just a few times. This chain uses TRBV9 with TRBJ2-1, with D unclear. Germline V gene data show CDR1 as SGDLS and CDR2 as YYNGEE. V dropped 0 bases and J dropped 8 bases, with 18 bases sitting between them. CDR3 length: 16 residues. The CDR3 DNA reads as TGTGCCAGCAGCGTAGCCAAGGACGCTGTTCGGGATGAGCAGTTCTTC. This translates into CASSVAKDAVRDEQFF.

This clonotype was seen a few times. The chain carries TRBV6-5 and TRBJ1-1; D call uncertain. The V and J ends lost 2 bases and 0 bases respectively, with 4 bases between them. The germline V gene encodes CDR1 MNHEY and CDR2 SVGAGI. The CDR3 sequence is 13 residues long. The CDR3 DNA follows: TGTGCCAGCAGTTACGCCCTGAACACTGAAGCTTTCTTT. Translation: CASSYALNTEAFF.

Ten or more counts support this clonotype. In DNA, the CDR3 is TGTGCCAGCAGCTTAGTCGTCAACACCGGGGAGCTGTTTTTT. Amino acid sequence: CASSLVVNTGELFF. This chain joins TRBV11-2 and TRBJ2-2; no clear D gene. CDR3 length: 14 residues. CDR1 and CDR2 (germline): SGHAT, FQNNGV. V lost 1 base and J 2 bases, leaving 5 bases between the germline ends.

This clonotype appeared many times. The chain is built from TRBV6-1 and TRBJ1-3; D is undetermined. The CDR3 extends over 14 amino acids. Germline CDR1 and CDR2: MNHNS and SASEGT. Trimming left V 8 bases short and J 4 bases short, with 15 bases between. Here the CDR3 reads CASLGNPAGNTIYF. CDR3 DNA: TGTGCCAGCCTAGGGAACCCAGCCGGAAACACCATATATTTT.

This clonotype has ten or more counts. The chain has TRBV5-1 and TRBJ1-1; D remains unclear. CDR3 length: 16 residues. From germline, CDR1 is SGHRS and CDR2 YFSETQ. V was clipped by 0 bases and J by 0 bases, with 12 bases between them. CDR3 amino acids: CASSLDAGNMNTEAFF. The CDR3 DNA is TGCGCCAGCAGCTTGGATGCCGGCAACATGAACACTGAAGCTTTCTTT.

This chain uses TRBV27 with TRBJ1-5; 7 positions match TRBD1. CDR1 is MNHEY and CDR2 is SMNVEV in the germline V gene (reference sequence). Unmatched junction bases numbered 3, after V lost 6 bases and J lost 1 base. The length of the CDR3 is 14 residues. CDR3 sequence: CASRTGMSNQPQHF. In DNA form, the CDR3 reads TGTGCCAGCAGGACAGGGATGAGCAATCAGCCCCAGCATTTT.